This T cell receptor beta chain was identified during a study of blood T cell repertoires in COVID-19. This clone was recorded once. The CDR3 runs 11 residues. V was clipped by 0 bases and J by 6 bases, with 6 bases between them. The germline CDR1 and CDR2 sequences are DFQATT and SNEGSKA (reference sequence). Libraries were prepared by immunoSEQ multiplex PCR; TCRdb keeps only in-frame clonotypes and omits some of them. This sample has around 450,000 clones, with approximately 86% found just once. V and J are TRBV20-1 and TRBJ2-7; no firm D call. This sequence originates from a woman between 18 and 29 years old who had recovered from COVID-19. Sequencing input: PBMCs or T cells enriched from blood (not recorded which). The chain's CDR3 is CSAREQSEQYF. The CDR3 nucleotides are TGCAGTGCTAGAGAACAGTCCGAGCAGTACTTC.